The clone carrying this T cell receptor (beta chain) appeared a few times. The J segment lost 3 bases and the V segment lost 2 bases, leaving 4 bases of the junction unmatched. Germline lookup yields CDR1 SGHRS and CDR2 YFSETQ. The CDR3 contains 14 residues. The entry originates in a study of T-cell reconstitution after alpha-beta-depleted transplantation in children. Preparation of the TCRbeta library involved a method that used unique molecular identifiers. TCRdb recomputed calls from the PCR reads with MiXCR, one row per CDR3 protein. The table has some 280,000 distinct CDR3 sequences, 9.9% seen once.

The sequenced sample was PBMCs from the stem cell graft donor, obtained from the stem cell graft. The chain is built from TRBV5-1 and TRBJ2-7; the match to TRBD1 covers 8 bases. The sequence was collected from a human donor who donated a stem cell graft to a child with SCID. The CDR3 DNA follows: TGCGCCAGCAGCTTCGGACAGGGAAACTACGAGCAGTACTTC. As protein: CASSFGQGNYEQYF.